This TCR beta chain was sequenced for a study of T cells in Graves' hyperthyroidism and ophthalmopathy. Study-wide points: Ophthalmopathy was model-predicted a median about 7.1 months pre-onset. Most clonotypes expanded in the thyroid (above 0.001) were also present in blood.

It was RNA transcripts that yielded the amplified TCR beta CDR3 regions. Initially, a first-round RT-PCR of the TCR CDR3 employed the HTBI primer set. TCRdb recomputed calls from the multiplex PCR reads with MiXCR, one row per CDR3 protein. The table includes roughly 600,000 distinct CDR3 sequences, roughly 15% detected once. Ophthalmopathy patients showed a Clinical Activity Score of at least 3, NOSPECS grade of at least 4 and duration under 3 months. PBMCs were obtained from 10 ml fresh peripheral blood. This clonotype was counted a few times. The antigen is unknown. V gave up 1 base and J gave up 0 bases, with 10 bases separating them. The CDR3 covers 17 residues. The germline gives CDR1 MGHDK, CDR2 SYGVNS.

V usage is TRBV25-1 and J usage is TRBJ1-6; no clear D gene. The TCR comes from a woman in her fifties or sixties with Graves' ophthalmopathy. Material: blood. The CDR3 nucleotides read TGTGCCAGCAGTGAATGGGGTATAAGCTCCTATAATTCACCCCTCCACTTT. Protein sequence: CASSEWGISSYNSPLHF.